Listed below are T cell receptor beta chains from one sample, sequenced in a study of T cells in Graves' hyperthyroidism and ophthalmopathy. TCRdb recomputed calls from the multiplex PCR reads with MiXCR, one row per CDR3 protein. The table includes hundreds of thousands of distinct CDR3 sequences, 15% to 20% detected once. Material for sequencing was blood. The receptors here all came from a middle-aged man with Graves' ophthalmopathy. Both conserved end residues are part of each CDR3. D genes are given only for firm matches. Clone size, where shown, is once, few, many, or a class for clones that have expanded.

clone size: many
J gene: TRBJ1-2
V gene: TRBV30
D gene: .
CDR3 DNA: TGTGCCTGGAGTGTACGTGACACTCATGGCTACACCTTC
CDR3 protein: CAWSVRDTHGYTF

clone size: .
J gene: TRBJ2-3
V gene: TRBV18
D gene: TRBD1
CDR3 DNA: TGTGTCAGCTCACCCGGGACAGTTATGGGCACAGATACGCAGTATTTT
CDR3 protein: CVSSPGTVMGTDTQYF

clone size: many
J gene: TRBJ2-5
V gene: TRBV4-1
D gene: .
CDR3 DNA: TGCGCCAGCAGCCAGGACTCAGCGGCCCAAGAGACCCAGTACTTC
CDR3 protein: CASSQDSAAQETQYF

clone size: few
J gene: TRBJ2-2
V gene: TRBV9
D gene: TRBD1
CDR3 DNA: TGTGCCAGCAGCGCCCGGGACAGCTCGCCCGCGAACACCGGGGAGCTGTTTTTT
CDR3 protein: CASSARDSSPANTGELFF

clone size: many
J gene: TRBJ1-2
V gene: TRBV7-9
D gene: .
CDR3 DNA: TGTGCCAGCAGCTTCTTAGGGGCGGCTAACTATGGCTACACCTTC
CDR3 protein: CASSFLGAANYGYTF

clone size: many
J gene: TRBJ2-2
V gene: TRBV20-1
D gene: .
CDR3 DNA: TGCAGTGCTAGACCACGACTAGTTTTGAACGCCGGGGAGCTGTTTTTT
CDR3 protein: CSARPRLVLNAGELFF

clone size: .
J gene: TRBJ1-1
V gene: TRBV6-2/TRBV6-3
D gene: .
CDR3 DNA: .
CDR3 protein: CASILDSGLNTEAFF

clone size: many
J gene: TRBJ2-1
V gene: TRBV11-3
D gene: TRBD1
CDR3 DNA: TGTGCCAGCAGCTCGGACAGGACCTACAATGAGCAGTTCTTC
CDR3 protein: CASSSDRTYNEQFF

clone size: .
J gene: TRBJ2-7
V gene: TRBV28
D gene: TRBD2
CDR3 DNA: TGTGCCAGCAGTTTATTAACCGGGACTAGCGGGCGGGAGCAGTACTTC
CDR3 protein: CASSLLTGTSGREQYF

clone size: few
J gene: TRBJ2-3
V gene: TRBV30
D gene: .
CDR3 DNA: TGTGCCTGGAGTTTGGGGCCAGCGGATACGCAGTATTTT
CDR3 protein: CAWSLGPADTQYF

clone size: many
J gene: TRBJ2-5
V gene: TRBV5-1
D gene: .
CDR3 DNA: TGCGCCAGCAGCCCTTCAGGAGTCCGGGAGACCCAGTACTTC
CDR3 protein: CASSPSGVRETQYF

clone size: many
J gene: TRBJ2-1
V gene: TRBV12-3/TRBV12-4
D gene: .
CDR3 DNA: TGTGCCAGCAGTTACCTGAATGAGCAGTTCTTC
CDR3 protein: CASSYLNEQFF

clone size: many
J gene: TRBJ2-5
V gene: TRBV30
D gene: TRBD1
CDR3 DNA: TGTGCCTGGAGTGTGGGACAGTTGTACCAAGAGACCCAGTACTTC
CDR3 protein: CAWSVGQLYQETQYF

clone size: few
J gene: TRBJ2-2
V gene: TRBV18
D gene: TRBD2
CDR3 DNA: TGTGCCAGCTCACAACGGACTAGCGGGAGTTCCGGGGAGCTGTTTTTT
CDR3 protein: CASSQRTSGSSGELFF

clone size: .
J gene: TRBJ1-4
V gene: TRBV15
D gene: .
CDR3 DNA: TGTGCCACCAGCAGGGGCTTCGATGAAAAACTGTTTTTT
CDR3 protein: CATSRGFDEKLFF

clone size: few
J gene: TRBJ2-2
V gene: TRBV7-9
D gene: .
CDR3 DNA: TGTGCCAGCAGCTTTAGTGAGCTGTTTTTT
CDR3 protein: CASSFSELFF

clone size: many
J gene: TRBJ2-7
V gene: TRBV28
D gene: .
CDR3 DNA: TGTGCCAGCAGTTTAGCTACTGGGCCCTACGAGCAGTACTTC
CDR3 protein: CASSLATGPYEQYF

clone size: .
J gene: TRBJ1-2
V gene: TRBV12-3/TRBV12-4
D gene: TRBD1
CDR3 DNA: TGTGCCAGCAGTTTAGACAGGGGGTACTATGGCTACACCTTC
CDR3 protein: CASSLDRGYYGYTF

clone size: few
J gene: TRBJ2-5
V gene: TRBV5-1
D gene: .
CDR3 DNA: TGCGCCAGCAGCTTGAGGGCCGACGGATTACAGTACTTC
CDR3 protein: CASSLRADGLQYF

clone size: few
J gene: TRBJ1-2
V gene: TRBV2
D gene: .
CDR3 DNA: TGTGCCAGCAGTGAATTGGTCCCGACCGGGAACTATGGCTACACCTTC
CDR3 protein: CASSELVPTGNYGYTF

clone size: many
J gene: TRBJ1-6
V gene: TRBV10-2
D gene: .
CDR3 DNA: TGCGCCAGCAGTGAGTCGACCCATAGCTCCTATAATTCACCCCTCCACTTT
CDR3 protein: CASSESTHSSYNSPLHF

clone size: few
J gene: TRBJ1-3
V gene: TRBV3-1
D gene: .
CDR3 DNA: TGTGCCAGCAGCCCTCGTAGGATCTCTGGAAACACCATATATTTT
CDR3 protein: CASSPRRISGNTIYF

clone size: many
J gene: TRBJ2-2
V gene: TRBV12-3/TRBV12-4
D gene: .
CDR3 DNA: TGTGCCAGCAGTTCTTTTCGGACCACAAACACCGGGGAGCTGTTTTTT
CDR3 protein: CASSSFRTTNTGELFF

clone size: many
J gene: TRBJ1-1
V gene: TRBV11-3
D gene: .
CDR3 DNA: TGTGCCAGCAGCTCCAGGGGAGGCACTGAAGCTTTCTTT
CDR3 protein: CASSSRGGTEAFF

clone size: few
J gene: TRBJ2-7
V gene: TRBV5-1
D gene: .
CDR3 DNA: TGCGCCAGCAGCTTACGGCAGCACTTGGAGCAGTACTTC
CDR3 protein: CASSLRQHLEQYF

clone size: many
J gene: TRBJ2-1
V gene: TRBV7-2
D gene: .
CDR3 DNA: TGTGCCAGCAGCTGGGTCGGGGGCTCCTACAATGAGCAGTTCTTC
CDR3 protein: CASSWVGGSYNEQFF

clone size: few
J gene: TRBJ2-5
V gene: TRBV5-5
D gene: TRBD2
CDR3 DNA: TGTGCCAGCAGCGGACTAGCCCAAGAGACCCAGTACTTC
CDR3 protein: CASSGLAQETQYF

clone size: .
J gene: TRBJ1-1
V gene: TRBV15
D gene: .
CDR3 DNA: TGTGCCACCAGCGGAGGCGGATCAGACACTGAAGCTTTCTTT
CDR3 protein: CATSGGGSDTEAFF

clone size: many
J gene: TRBJ1-1
V gene: TRBV7-2
D gene: .
CDR3 DNA: TGTGCCAGCAGCTTATTAAAAGGGGGCACTGAAGCTTTCTTT
CDR3 protein: CASSLLKGGTEAFF

clone size: .
J gene: TRBJ2-3
V gene: TRBV27
D gene: .
CDR3 DNA: TGTGCCAGCAGTCCTCGGGGGCGGGGCAACACAGATACGCAGTATTTT
CDR3 protein: CASSPRGRGNTDTQYF

clone size: .
J gene: TRBJ2-3
V gene: TRBV5-1
D gene: TRBD1
CDR3 DNA: TGCGCCAGCAGCCCTGACAGGGTGGGCATAGATACGCAGTATTTT
CDR3 protein: CASSPDRVGIDTQYF

clone size: .
J gene: TRBJ1-3
V gene: TRBV20-1
D gene: TRBD1
CDR3 DNA: TGCAGTGCTAGACCGGGACAGGGAGCTGGAAACACCATATATTTT
CDR3 protein: CSARPGQGAGNTIYF

clone size: .
J gene: TRBJ2-1
V gene: TRBV7-2
D gene: .
CDR3 DNA: TGTGCCAGCAGCGATATGGGACTCCTCTACAATGAGCAGTTCTTC
CDR3 protein: CASSDMGLLYNEQFF

clone size: many
J gene: TRBJ2-1
V gene: TRBV7-9
D gene: TRBD2
CDR3 DNA: TGTGCCAGCAGCTTAGGACTAGCGGTCCACAATGAGCAGTTCTTC
CDR3 protein: CASSLGLAVHNEQFF

clone size: many
J gene: TRBJ2-1
V gene: TRBV28
D gene: TRBD1
CDR3 DNA: TGTGCCAGCAGTTTAACAGGGGTCGGCTCCTACAATGAGCAGTTCTTC
CDR3 protein: CASSLTGVGSYNEQFF

clone size: many
J gene: TRBJ1-2
V gene: TRBV30
D gene: .
CDR3 DNA: TGTGCCTGGAGATATACAGGGTCCCACTATGGCTACACCTTC
CDR3 protein: CAWRYTGSHYGYTF

clone size: many
J gene: TRBJ1-2
V gene: TRBV3-1
D gene: .
CDR3 DNA: TGTGCCAGCAGCCAAAGGACCTATGGCTACACCTTC
CDR3 protein: CASSQRTYGYTF

clone size: many
J gene: TRBJ2-3
V gene: TRBV20-1
D gene: TRBD2
CDR3 DNA: TGCAGTGCGCGGACTAGCGGGGGCGCAGATACGCAGTATTTT
CDR3 protein: CSARTSGGADTQYF

clone size: .
J gene: TRBJ2-7
V gene: TRBV5-8
D gene: .
CDR3 DNA: TGTGCCAGCAGCTTGGTGCTTTGGGGCTCCTACGAGCAGTACTTC
CDR3 protein: CASSLVLWGSYEQYF

clone size: .
J gene: TRBJ1-1
V gene: TRBV27
D gene: .
CDR3 DNA: TGTGCCAGCAGTTCCGGCCTTCACACTGAAGCTTTCTTT
CDR3 protein: CASSSGLHTEAFF

clone size: .
J gene: TRBJ2-3
V gene: TRBV18
D gene: .
CDR3 DNA: TGTGCCAGCTCGCCACGATCCGGGAATCGCACAGATACGCAGTATTTT
CDR3 protein: CASSPRSGNRTDTQYF

clone size: .
J gene: TRBJ1-5
V gene: TRBV7-9
D gene: .
CDR3 DNA: TGTGCCAGCAGCGTCAGGGTTGGCAATCAGCCCCAGCATTTT
CDR3 protein: CASSVRVGNQPQHF

clone size: many
J gene: TRBJ2-7
V gene: TRBV5-1
D gene: .
CDR3 DNA: TGCGCCAGCAGCTTGTTGGAGATTGAGAGCTCCTACGAGCAGTACTTC
CDR3 protein: CASSLLEIESSYEQYF

clone size: many
J gene: TRBJ1-1
V gene: TRBV7-3
D gene: .
CDR3 DNA: TGTGCCAGCAGGCCGCCGGGGGGACACCACACTGAAGCTTTCTTT
CDR3 protein: CASRPPGGHHTEAFF

clone size: .
J gene: TRBJ2-3
V gene: TRBV20-1
D gene: TRBD2
CDR3 DNA: TGCAGTGCTCCTAGGAGAAGCGGGGGGGACACAGATACGCAGTATTTT
CDR3 protein: CSAPRRSGGDTDTQYF

clone size: .
J gene: TRBJ2-5
V gene: TRBV5-6
D gene: .
CDR3 DNA: TGTGCCAGCACTCGTTCTCAAGGGACCCAGTACTTC
CDR3 protein: CASTRSQGTQYF

clone size: few
J gene: TRBJ2-7
V gene: TRBV12-3/TRBV12-4
D gene: TRBD2
CDR3 DNA: TGTGCCAGCAGTTCTAGCGGAGGGGTTTGGGAGCAGTACTTC
CDR3 protein: CASSSSGGVWEQYF